The clone carrying this TCR beta chain was picked up many times. CDR1 and CDR2 from the germline V gene are SEHNR and FQNEAQ (reference sequence). Trimming cost V 4 bases and J 6 bases, with 16 bases left between them. The CDR3 spans 15 residues. This sample was taken from a study of human T cells and chemical hapten exposure. Total RNA extraction was carried out from unfractionated whole blood. What the library attached to individual cDNA molecules were unique molecular identifiers. One entry per CDR3 protein results from TCRdb running MiXCR on the 5' RACE reads. The sample has 130,000 or so distinct CDR3 sequences, 4.1% seen once.

The clonotype was recovered from a female donor in good health. The chain combines TRBV7-9 with TRBJ2-1; tentatively, D is TRBD1 or TRBD2 (6 bases each). The CDR3 coding sequence is TGTGCCAGCAGCTCAGGGGAGGTAGCGATCAATGAGCAGTTCTTC. It specifies CASSSGEVAINEQFF. Together with reference TRBV7-9 and TRBJ2-1, the CDR3 gives the full variable domain: DTGVSQNPRHKITKRGQNVTFRCDPISEHNRLYWYRQTLGQGPEFLTYFQNEAQLEKSRLLSDRFSAERPKGSFSTLEIQRTEQGDSAMYLCASSSGEVAINEQFFGPGTRLTVL.